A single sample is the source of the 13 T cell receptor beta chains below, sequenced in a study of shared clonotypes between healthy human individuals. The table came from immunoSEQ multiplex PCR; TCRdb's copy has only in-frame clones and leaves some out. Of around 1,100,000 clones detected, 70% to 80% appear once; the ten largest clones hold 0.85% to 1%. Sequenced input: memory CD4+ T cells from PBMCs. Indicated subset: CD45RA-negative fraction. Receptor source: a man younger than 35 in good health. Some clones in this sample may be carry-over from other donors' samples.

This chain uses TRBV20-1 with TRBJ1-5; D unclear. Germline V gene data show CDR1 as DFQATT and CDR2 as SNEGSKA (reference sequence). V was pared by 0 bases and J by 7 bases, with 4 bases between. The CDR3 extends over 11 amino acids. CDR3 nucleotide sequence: TGCAGTGCTAGAGATCGACAGCCCCAGCATTTT. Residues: CSARDRQPQHF.

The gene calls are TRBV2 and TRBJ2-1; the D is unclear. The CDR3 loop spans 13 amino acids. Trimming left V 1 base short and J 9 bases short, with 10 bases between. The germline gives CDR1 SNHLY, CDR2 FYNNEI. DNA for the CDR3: TGTGCCAGCAGTGAAGAGGCCGCAGGTGAGCAGTTCTTC. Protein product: CASSEEAAGEQFF.

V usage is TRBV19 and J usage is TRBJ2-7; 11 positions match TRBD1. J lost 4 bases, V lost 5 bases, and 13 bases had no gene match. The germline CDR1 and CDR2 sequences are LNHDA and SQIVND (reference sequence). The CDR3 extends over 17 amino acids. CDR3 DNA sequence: TGTGCCAGTAGTGCATCCCGCCTCCGGGACAGGGGGTACGAGCAGTACTTC. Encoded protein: CASSASRLRDRGYEQYF.

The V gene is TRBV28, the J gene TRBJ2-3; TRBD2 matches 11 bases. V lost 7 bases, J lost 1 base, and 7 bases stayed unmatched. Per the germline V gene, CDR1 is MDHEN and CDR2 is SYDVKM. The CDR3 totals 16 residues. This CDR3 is CASTLTGLAGTDTQYF. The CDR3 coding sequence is TGTGCCAGCACCTTGACGGGACTAGCGGGCACAGATACGCAGTATTTT.

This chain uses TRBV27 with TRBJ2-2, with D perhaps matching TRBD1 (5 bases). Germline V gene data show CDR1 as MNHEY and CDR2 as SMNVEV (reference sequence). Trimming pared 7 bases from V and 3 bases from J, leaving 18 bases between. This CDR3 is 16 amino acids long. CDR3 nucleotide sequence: TGTGCCAGCACCTCTGGGAAAGGACATTACACCGGGGAGCTGTTTTTT. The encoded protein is CASTSGKGHYTGELFF.

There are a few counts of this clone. CDR3 amino acids: CASSTTPGYEQFF. CDR3 nucleotides: TGTGCCAGCTCAACAACCCCAGGGTATGAGCAGTTCTTC. J is TRBJ2-1 and V is TRBV18; TRBD1 might be the D (5 bases). The germline V gene encodes CDR1 KGHSH and CDR2 LQKENI. Trimming pared 5 bases from V and 8 bases from J, leaving 13 bases between. The CDR3 has 13 amino acids.

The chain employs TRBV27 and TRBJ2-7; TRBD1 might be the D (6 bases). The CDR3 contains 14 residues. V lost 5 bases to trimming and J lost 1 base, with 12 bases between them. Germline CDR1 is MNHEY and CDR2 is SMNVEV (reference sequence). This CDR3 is CASSVNRDSYEQYF. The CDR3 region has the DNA TGTGCCAGCAGTGTCAACAGGGATTCCTACGAGCAGTACTTC.

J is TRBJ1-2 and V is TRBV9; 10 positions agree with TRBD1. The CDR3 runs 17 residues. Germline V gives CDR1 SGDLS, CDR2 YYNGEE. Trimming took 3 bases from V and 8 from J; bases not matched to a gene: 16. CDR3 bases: TGTGCCAGCAGCGAGAGCCGGGACAGGGGTGCTGCATTAGGCTACACCTTC. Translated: CASSESRDRGAALGYTF.

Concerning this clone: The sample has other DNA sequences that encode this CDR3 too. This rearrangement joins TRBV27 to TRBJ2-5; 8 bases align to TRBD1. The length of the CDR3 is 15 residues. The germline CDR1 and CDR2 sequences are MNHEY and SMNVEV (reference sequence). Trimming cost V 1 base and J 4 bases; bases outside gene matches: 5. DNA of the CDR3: TGTGCCAGCAGTTTATGGGCAGGGGGCGGAGAGACCCAGTACTTC. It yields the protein CASSLWAGGGETQYF.

As DNA, the CDR3 is TGCGCCAGCTCCCCCGGGGGCGTCTATCAGCCCCAGCATTTT. Its translation: CASSPGGVYQPQHF. V and J are TRBV5-1 and TRBJ1-5; D might be TRBD1 (6 bases). V was shortened by 7 bases and J by 5 bases, with 16 bases between the two germline ends. CDR1 and CDR2 (germline): SGHRS, YFSETQ. This CDR3 region has 14 residues. Drawing the rest from reference TRBV5-1 and TRBJ1-5, the complete variable domain is KAGVTQTPRYLIKTRGQQVTLSCSPISGHRSVSWYQQTPGQGLQFLFEYFSETQRNKGNFPGRFSGRQFSNSRSEMNVSTLELGDSALYLCASSPGGVYQPQHFGDGTRLSIL.

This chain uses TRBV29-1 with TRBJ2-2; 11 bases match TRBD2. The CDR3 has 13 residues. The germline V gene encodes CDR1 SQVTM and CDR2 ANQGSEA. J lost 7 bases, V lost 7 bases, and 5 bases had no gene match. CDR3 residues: CSALAGGGGELFF. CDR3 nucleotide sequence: TGCAGCGCCCTAGCGGGAGGAGGCGGGGAGCTGTTTTTT.

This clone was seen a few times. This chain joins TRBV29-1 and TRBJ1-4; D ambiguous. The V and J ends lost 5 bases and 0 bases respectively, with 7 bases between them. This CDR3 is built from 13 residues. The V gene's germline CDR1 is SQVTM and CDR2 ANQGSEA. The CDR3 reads CSVLYATNEKLFF. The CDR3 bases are TGCAGCGTTCTGTACGCAACTAATGAAAAACTGTTTTTT.

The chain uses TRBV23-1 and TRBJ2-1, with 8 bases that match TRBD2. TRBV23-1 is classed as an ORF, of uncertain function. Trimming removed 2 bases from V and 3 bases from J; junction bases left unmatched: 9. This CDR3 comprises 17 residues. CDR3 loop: CASSQTVGSGSYNEQFF. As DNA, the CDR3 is TGCGCCAGCAGTCAAACTGTTGGGAGCGGGAGCTACAATGAGCAGTTCTTC.